A single sample is the source of the 32 T cell receptor beta chains below, sequenced in a study of cytomegalovirus exposure and HLA in healthy donors. PCR amplification relied on 60 Vbeta primers (plus 13 Jbeta primers). Libraries were prepared by immunoSEQ multiplex PCR; TCRdb keeps only in-frame clonotypes and omits some of them. This sample has around 91,000 clones, with 55% to 65% found just once. The sample consisted of PBMCs. The receptors derive from a human donor in good health.

This clone was seen a single time. The chain has TRBV19 and TRBJ1-4; D unclear. The CDR3 runs 15 residues. Germline V gene lookup returns CDR1 LNHDA and CDR2 SQIVND (reference sequence). Trimming stripped 4 bases from V and 0 bases from J, with 9 bases between. CDR3 nucleotides: TGTGCCAGTAGTAAAACACCTTCAACTAATGAAAAACTGTTTTTT. Protein: CASSKTPSTNEKLFF.

The chain joins TRBV6-5 to TRBJ2-3; D is unresolved. V lost 6 bases and J lost 4, with 8 bases in between. The CDR3 has 12 amino acids. Germline-derived CDR1 and CDR2 are MNHEY and SVGAGI. DNA for the CDR3: TGTGCCAGCAGATCAGGATCAGATACGCAGTATTTT. The encoded protein is CASRSGSDTQYF.

The chain employs TRBV5-4 and TRBJ1-2; D is uncertain. Germline CDR1 is SGHNT and CDR2 is YYREEE (reference sequence). This CDR3 spans 15 amino acids. Trimming cost V 4 bases and J 3 bases, with 16 bases left between them. CDR3 in amino acids: CASSPRDGSHYGYTF. DNA of the CDR3: TGTGCCAGCAGCCCCCGTGACGGGAGCCACTATGGCTACACCTTC.

The V call is TRBV6-1, the J call TRBJ2-7; 8 nucleotides match TRBD1. Germline trimming cut 3 bases from V and 4 bases from J; bases unmatched to any gene: 8. The germline gives CDR1 MNHNS, CDR2 SASEGT. The CDR3 is made up of 15 amino acids. The CDR3 sequence is CASSDTWTGKYEQYF. DNA of the CDR3: TGTGCCAGCAGTGATACCTGGACAGGGAAATACGAGCAGTACTTC.

V usage is TRBV12-5 and J usage is TRBJ1-3, with 10 bases fitting TRBD1. CDR1 LGHNT and CDR2 FRNRAP come from the germline V gene. V shed 6 bases and J 2 bases; nucleotides not matched to a gene: 4. The CDR3 runs 15 residues. The CDR3 loop is CASGRGQGAGNTIYF. CDR3 nucleotides: TGTGCTAGTGGAAGAGGACAGGGGGCTGGAAACACCATATATTTT.

V is TRBV5-8 and J is TRBJ2-7; 8 bases fit TRBD1. Germline V gene sequence: CDR1 SGHTS, CDR2 YDEGEE. Germline trimming cut 5 bases from V and 9 bases from J; bases unmatched to any gene: 7. The CDR3 runs to 12 residues. The CDR3 sequence: CASSLGQGGQYF. In nucleotides, the CDR3 is TGTGCCAGCAGTTTAGGACAGGGCGGGCAGTACTTC.

The chain combines TRBV6-5 with TRBJ1-2, with D possibly matching TRBD1 (6 bases). V lost 5 bases to trimming and J lost 3 bases, with 10 bases between them. The germline gives CDR1 MNHEY, CDR2 SVGAGI. The CDR3 totals 13 residues. This CDR3 is CASSGTLYYGYTF. The CDR3 region has the DNA TGTGCCAGCAGTGGGACACTCTACTATGGCTACACCTTC.

This sequence joins TRBV11-3 and TRBJ1-1; 7 nucleotides agree with TRBD1. Germline CDR1 and CDR2: SGHNT and YENEEA. The CDR3 length is 12 residues. V lost 9 bases and J lost 6; bases outside the gene matches: 7. The CDR3 DNA is TGTGCCAGTGTACTAGGACAGGCTGAAGCTTTCTTT. It specifies CASVLGQAEAFF. The full variable domain, completed using reference TRBV11-3 and TRBJ1-1, is EAGVVQSPRYKIIEKKQPVAFWCNPISGHNTLYWYLQNLGQGPELLIRYENEEAVDDSQLPKDRFSAERLKGVDSTLKIQPAELGDSAVYLCASVLGQAEAFFGQGTRLTVV.

Worth noting for this clone: The sample carries other DNA sequences with the same CDR3. This chain connects TRBV5-1 to TRBJ1-1; D gene ambiguous. The ends were cut back, 1 base at V and 1 base at J, with 5 bases in the middle. There are 13 residues in the CDR3. Germline V gives CDR1 SGHRS, CDR2 YFSETQ. CDR3 coding DNA: TGCGCCAGCAGCTTGACACCGAACACTGAAGCTTTCTTT. Amino acid sequence: CASSLTPNTEAFF. The full variable domain, with the rest looked up from reference TRBV5-1 and TRBJ1-1, is KAGVTQTPRYLIKTRGQQVTLSCSPISGHRSVSWYQQTPGQGLQFLFEYFSETQRNKGNFPGRFSGRQFSNSRSEMNVSTLELGDSALYLCASSLTPNTEAFFGQGTRLTVV.

This clone was seen a few times. V and J are TRBV29-1 and TRBJ2-7; 9 nucleotides agree with TRBD1. This CDR3 has 16 amino acids. CDR1 and CDR2 (germline): SQVTM, ANQGSEA. V was clipped by 4 bases and J by 3 bases; unmatched bases: 13. The CDR3 protein is CSVAVPSRDRVYEQYF. The DNA of the CDR3 is TGCAGCGTTGCAGTCCCAAGCCGGGACAGGGTCTACGAGCAGTACTTC.

This sequence joins TRBV5-6 and TRBJ1-5; 7 bases are shared with TRBD1. In germline, CDR1 is SGHDT, CDR2 YYEEEE. The CDR3 is made up of 15 amino acids. Trimming removed 0 bases from V and 9 bases from J; junction bases left unmatched: 9. This CDR3 is CASSLGAGGTRPQHF. The CDR3 region has the DNA TGTGCCAGCAGCTTGGGGGCAGGGGGTACCCGGCCCCAGCATTTT.

CDR3 sequence reads: CASSQDWRGVYNEQFF. The CDR3 bases are TGCGCCAGCAGCCAAGATTGGCGGGGTGTCTACAATGAGCAGTTCTTC. The chain combines TRBV4-1 with TRBJ2-1; D is perhaps TRBD2 (6 bases). V was trimmed by 0 bases and J by 3 bases, leaving 12 bases between them. This CDR3 is built from 16 residues. Germline CDR1 is MGHRA and CDR2 is YSYEKL.

This clone has more than one count but fewer than ten. The chain carries TRBV7-8 and TRBJ1-4; 9 bases are a match to TRBD1. CDR3 length equals 14 residues. Germline V gene sequence: CDR1 SGHVS, CDR2 FQNEAQ. V trimming: 5 bases; J trimming: 5 bases; junction bases outside the gene matches: 3. The DNA of the CDR3 is TGTGCCAGCAGCAAGGACAGGGGAAATGAAAAACTGTTTTTT. It specifies CASSKDRGNEKLFF.

CDR3 protein: CASSLGVQGVTEAFF. The CDR3 DNA follows: TGTGCCAGCAGCTTAGGGGTTCAGGGTGTCACTGAAGCTTTCTTT. The chain has TRBV7-8 and TRBJ1-1; possibly TRBD1 for D (5 bases). Per the germline V gene, CDR1 is SGHVS and CDR2 is FQNEAQ. Between the trimmed V and J ends, which lost 1 base and 4 bases, there was a span of 13 bases. The CDR3 runs 15 residues.

This clone showed up just a few times. The chain is built from TRBV19 and TRBJ1-1; the D is unclear. The germline V and J ends were trimmed by 3 bases and 11 bases, with 13 bases remaining between them. The CDR3 runs to 12 residues. Germline lookup yields CDR1 LNHDA and CDR2 SQIVND (reference sequence). The CDR3 nucleotides are TGTGCCAGTAGTATGTGGGGAGCTCGGGCTTTCTTT. Translated, it gives CASSMWGARAFF.

The chain carries TRBV5-1 and TRBJ1-4; 9 bases fit TRBD1. V was clipped by 1 base and J by 7 bases; unmatched bases: 5. Germline V gene sequence: CDR1 SGHRS, CDR2 YFSETQ. This CDR3 contains 15 residues. The CDR3 DNA reads TGCGCCAGCAGCTTGATGGGACAGGGTGGTGAAAAACTGTTTTTT. Residues: CASSLMGQGGEKLFF.

This clone occurred a few times. V gene TRBV4-1 combines with J gene TRBJ1-2; 8 bases fit TRBD1. The CDR3 consists of 14 residues. CDR1 is MGHRA, CDR2 YSYEKL, per germline. The ends lost 3 bases at V and 2 bases at J; junction bases unmatched: 2. The CDR3 DNA reads TGCGCCAGCAGCCAGGGGGACAGGAACTATGGCTACACCTTC. Amino acids: CASSQGDRNYGYTF.

This sequence joins TRBV11-3 and TRBJ2-1; 8 positions match TRBD2. V lost 4 bases, J lost 5 bases, and 4 bases stayed unmatched. CDR3 length: 14 amino acids. Per the germline V gene, CDR1 is SGHNT and CDR2 is YENEEA. This CDR3 is CASSYRGGHNEQFF. CDR3 DNA: TGTGCCAGCAGCTACCGGGGGGGCCACAATGAGCAGTTCTTC.

This clone was seen once. The J gene is TRBJ2-5, the V gene TRBV7-8, with 16 bases fitting TRBD2. CDR1 and CDR2 (germline): SGHVS, FQNEAQ. The CDR3 sequence is 16 residues long. The junction had 8 bases not matched to a gene; V was cut back by 4 bases and J by 9 bases. Here the CDR3 DNA reads TGTGCCAGCAGCTCACCCGGGACTAGCGGGGGGGTGGCCCAGTACTTC. Residues: CASSSPGTSGGVAQYF.

This clone was observed a few times. V is TRBV4-3 and J is TRBJ2-1; D gene uncertain. The V end was cut by 0 bases, the J end by 4 bases, with 10 bases between. The germline gives CDR1 LGHNA, CDR2 YSLEER. The CDR3 consists of 15 residues. This CDR3 is CASSQDPQEYNEQFF. CDR3 DNA: TGCGCCAGCAGCCAAGATCCGCAGGAATACAATGAGCAGTTCTTC.

This chain connects TRBV21-1 to TRBJ1-6; the DNA was not compared with TRBD1, the D call given in the table. TRBV21-1 is termed a pseudogene. This CDR3 is 15 amino acids long. Here the CDR3 reads CARVDRGPYNSPLHF. The CDR3 coding sequence is TGTGCCAGAGTGGACAGGGGACCCTATAATTCACCCCTCCACTTT.

This rearrangement joins TRBV28 to TRBJ2-7, with D possibly matching TRBD1 (7 bases). The CDR3 totals 15 residues. Germline loops: CDR1 MDHEN, CDR2 SYDVKM. V was pared by 6 bases and J by 4 bases, with 19 bases between. CDR3 residues: CASRRQGGSGYEQYF. Written as DNA, the CDR3 is TGTGCCAGCAGACGCCAGGGGGGCTCGGGTTACGAGCAGTACTTC.

This clone has only a few counts. The chain carries TRBV18 and TRBJ2-7; maybe TRBD1 (6 bases). V was trimmed by 6 bases and J by 1 base, leaving 19 bases between them. Looked up from germline, CDR1 is KGHSH and CDR2 is LQKENI. This CDR3 is built from 16 residues. The CDR3 here is CASSLNRDTDSYEQYF. The CDR3 DNA follows: TGTGCCAGCTCCTTAAACCGGGACACCGATTCCTACGAGCAGTACTTC.

The chain carries TRBV27 and TRBJ1-5, with D possibly matching TRBD1 (5 bases). V was shortened by 4 bases and J by 2 bases, with 27 bases between the two germline ends. CDR3 length: 20 amino acids. Germline V lookup: CDR1 MNHEY, CDR2 SMNVEV (reference sequence). The chain's CDR3 is CASSSNTGLGISWRNQPQHF. The CDR3 nucleotides read TGTGCCAGCAGTTCAAATACAGGTCTGGGAATATCCTGGCGCAATCAGCCCCAGCATTTT.

The chain recombines TRBV7-6 with TRBJ2-1, with 9 bases lining up with TRBD2. V dropped 0 bases and J dropped 5; count of bases not matched to a gene: 2. CDR1 is SGHVS, CDR2 FNYEAQ, per germline. This CDR3 contains 15 residues. The CDR3 DNA reads as TGTGCCAGCAGCTTAGCGGGACTAGCCGACAATGAGCAGTTCTTC. This encodes CASSLAGLADNEQFF.

J is TRBJ1-1 and V is TRBV10-3, with TRBD1 matching over 7 bases. Germline V gene lookup returns CDR1 ENHRY and CDR2 SYGVKD. J lost 5 bases, V lost 2 bases, and 11 bases had no gene match. This CDR3 has 16 residues. CDR3 bases: TGTGCCATCAGTGAGCAGACAGGGAAGGTGGCAACTGAAGCTTTCTTT. Amino acids: CAISEQTGKVATEAFF.

The V call is TRBV11-3, the J call TRBJ1-1, with D perhaps matching TRBD1 (6 bases). Germline CDR1 is SGHNT and CDR2 is YENEEA. The CDR3 sequence is 15 residues long. V gave up 7 bases and J gave up 6 bases, with 21 bases separating them. CDR3 sequence: CASNPPPGGVSEAFF. For the CDR3, the DNA is TGTGCCAGCAACCCCCCGCCTGGGGGCGTTTCTGAAGCTTTCTTT.

The chain uses TRBV5-6 and TRBJ1-2, with 7 bases that match TRBD1. The V gene end was trimmed by 2 bases and the J gene end by 7 bases; junction bases not matched to a gene: 11. Germline CDR1 and CDR2: SGHDT and YYEEEE. The CDR3 totals 15 residues. This CDR3 reads CASSFGKGGKIGYTF. The CDR3 nucleotides are TGTGCCAGCAGCTTTGGCAAAGGGGGCAAAATTGGCTACACCTTC. The whole variable domain, filled in from reference TRBV5-6 and TRBJ1-2, reads DAGVTQSPTHLIKTRGQQVTLRCSPKSGHDTVSWYQQALGQGPQFIFQYYEEEERQRGNFPDRFSGHQFPNYSSELNVNALLLGDSALYLCASSFGKGGKIGYTFGSGTRLTVV.

V is TRBV6-5 and J is TRBJ1-1; D gene uncertain. There are 13 residues in the CDR3. CDR1 is MNHEY, CDR2 SVGAGI, per germline. V was cut by 7 bases and J by 1 base, with 10 bases left in between. The CDR3 bases are TGTGCCAGCAACCGAGTCTGGAACACTGAAGCTTTCTTT. This gives the protein CASNRVWNTEAFF.

V is TRBV7-9 and J is TRBJ1-5; no reliable D call. Trimming took 0 bases from V and 7 from J, leaving 10 bases between them. Germline CDR1 and CDR2: SEHNR and FQNEAQ (reference sequence). This CDR3 has 14 amino acids. CDR3: CASSLAGRGQPQHF. The CDR3 DNA reads TGTGCCAGCAGCTTAGCGGGTCGAGGGCAGCCCCAGCATTTT.

V gene TRBV13 combines with J gene TRBJ2-7; the D gene is possibly TRBD2 (6 bases). The V and J ends lost 6 bases and 0 bases respectively, with 15 bases between them. Germline CDR1 is PRHDT and CDR2 is FYEKMQ (reference sequence). This CDR3 has 15 amino acids. The CDR3 loop is CASSPPRGNSYEQYF. As DNA, the CDR3 is TGTGCCAGCAGTCCGCCCCGGGGGAACTCCTACGAGCAGTACTTC.

The chain has TRBV18 and TRBJ1-2; TRBD1 matches at 7 bases. This CDR3 region has 13 residues. Germline V gene sequence: CDR1 KGHSH, CDR2 LQKENI. V was clipped by 2 bases and J by 7 bases; unmatched bases: 4. The CDR3 DNA follows: TGTGCCAGCTCACCATGGGACAGCCTTGGCTACACCTTC. Residues: CASSPWDSLGYTF.